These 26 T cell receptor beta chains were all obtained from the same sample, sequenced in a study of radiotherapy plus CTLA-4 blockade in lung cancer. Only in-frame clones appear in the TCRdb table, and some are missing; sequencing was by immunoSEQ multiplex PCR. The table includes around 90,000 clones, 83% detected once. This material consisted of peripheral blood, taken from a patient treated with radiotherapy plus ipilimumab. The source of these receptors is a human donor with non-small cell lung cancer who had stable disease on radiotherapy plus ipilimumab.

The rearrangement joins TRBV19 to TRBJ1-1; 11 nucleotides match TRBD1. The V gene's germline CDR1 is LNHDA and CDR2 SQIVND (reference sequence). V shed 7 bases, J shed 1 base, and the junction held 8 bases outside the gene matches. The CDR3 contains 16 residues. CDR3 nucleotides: TGTGCCAGTAATAGATGGGACAGGGGGAGGAACACTGAAGCTTTCTTT. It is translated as CASNRWDRGRNTEAFF.

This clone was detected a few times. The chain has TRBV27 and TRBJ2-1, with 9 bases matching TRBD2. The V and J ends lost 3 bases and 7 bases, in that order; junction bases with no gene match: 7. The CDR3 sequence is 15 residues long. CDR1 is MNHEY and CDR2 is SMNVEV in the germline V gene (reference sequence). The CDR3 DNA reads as TGTGCCAGCAGTTTTGCGGGAGGGCCGGGGAATGAGCAGTTCTTC. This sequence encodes CASSFAGGPGNEQFF.

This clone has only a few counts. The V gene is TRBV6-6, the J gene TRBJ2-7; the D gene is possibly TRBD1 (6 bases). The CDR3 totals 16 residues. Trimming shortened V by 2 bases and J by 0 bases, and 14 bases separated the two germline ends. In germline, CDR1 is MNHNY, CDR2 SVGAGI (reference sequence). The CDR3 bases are TGTGCCAGCAGTTACGGGGAGACAGGCCGCTCCTACGAGCAGTACTTC. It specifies CASSYGETGRSYEQYF.

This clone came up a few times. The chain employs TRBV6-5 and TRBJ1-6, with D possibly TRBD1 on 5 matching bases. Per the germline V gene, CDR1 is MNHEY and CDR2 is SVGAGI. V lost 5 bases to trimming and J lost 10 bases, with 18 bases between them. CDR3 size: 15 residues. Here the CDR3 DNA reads TGTGCCAGCAGTCCAATGGAGGGGCCTCGGTCACCCCTCCACTTT. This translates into CASSPMEGPRSPLHF.

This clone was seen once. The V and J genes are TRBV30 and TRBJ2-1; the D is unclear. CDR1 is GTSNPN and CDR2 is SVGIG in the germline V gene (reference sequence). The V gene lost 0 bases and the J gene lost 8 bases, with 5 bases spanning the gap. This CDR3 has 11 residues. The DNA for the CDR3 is TGTGCCTGGAGTGTTCAAGATGAGCAGTTCTTC. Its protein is CAWSVQDEQFF.

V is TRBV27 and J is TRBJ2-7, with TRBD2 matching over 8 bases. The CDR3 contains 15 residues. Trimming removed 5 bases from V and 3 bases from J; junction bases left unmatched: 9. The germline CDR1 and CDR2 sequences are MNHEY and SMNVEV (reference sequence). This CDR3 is CASSRGGVRGYEQYF. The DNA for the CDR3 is TGTGCCAGCAGTCGGGGGGGGGTAAGGGGCTACGAGCAGTACTTC.

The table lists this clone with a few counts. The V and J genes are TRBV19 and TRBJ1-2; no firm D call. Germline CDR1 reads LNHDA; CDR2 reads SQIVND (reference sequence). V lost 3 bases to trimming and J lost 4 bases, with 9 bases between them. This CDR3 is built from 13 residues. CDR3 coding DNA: TGTGCCAGTAGTATCTTAGACCGCTATGGCTACACCTTC. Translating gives CASSILDRYGYTF.

The CDR3 nucleotides read TGTGCCAGCAGTTACCAGAGGGGCCTGAACACTGAAGCTTTCTTT. Its translation is CASSYQRGLNTEAFF. The chain recombines TRBV28 with TRBJ1-1, with D possibly matching TRBD1 (5 bases). Trimming stripped 4 bases from V and 0 bases from J, with 12 bases between. The CDR3 sequence is 15 residues long. Germline lookup yields CDR1 MDHEN and CDR2 SYDVKM.

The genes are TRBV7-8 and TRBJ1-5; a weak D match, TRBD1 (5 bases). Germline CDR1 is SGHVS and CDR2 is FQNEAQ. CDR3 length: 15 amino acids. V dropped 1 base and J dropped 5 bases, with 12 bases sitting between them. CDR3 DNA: TGTGCCAGCAGCTTAGTTGGGGGTAAGGATCAGCCCCAGCATTTT. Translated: CASSLVGGKDQPQHF.

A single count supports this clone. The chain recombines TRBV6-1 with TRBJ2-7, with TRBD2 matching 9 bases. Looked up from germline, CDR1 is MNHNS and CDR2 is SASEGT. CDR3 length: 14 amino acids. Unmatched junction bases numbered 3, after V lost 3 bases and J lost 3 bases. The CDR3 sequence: CASSEASGNYEQYF. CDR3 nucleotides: TGTGCCAGCAGTGAGGCTAGCGGGAACTACGAGCAGTACTTC.

The CDR3 nucleotides read TGTGCCAGCAGCGACGTTTATGGAGAGACCCAGTACTTC. Protein product: CASSDVYGETQYF. The chain carries TRBV6-1 and TRBJ2-5; D remains ambiguous. Between the trimmed V and J ends, which lost 6 bases and 4 bases, there was a span of 12 bases. Germline V gene sequence: CDR1 MNHNS, CDR2 SASEGT. There are 13 residues in the CDR3.

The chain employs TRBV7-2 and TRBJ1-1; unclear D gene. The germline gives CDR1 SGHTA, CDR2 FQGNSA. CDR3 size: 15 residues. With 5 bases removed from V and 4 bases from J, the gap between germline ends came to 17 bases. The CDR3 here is CASSRVGGAATEAFF. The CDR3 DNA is TGTGCCAGCAGCCGAGTCGGAGGAGCCGCCACTGAAGCTTTCTTT.

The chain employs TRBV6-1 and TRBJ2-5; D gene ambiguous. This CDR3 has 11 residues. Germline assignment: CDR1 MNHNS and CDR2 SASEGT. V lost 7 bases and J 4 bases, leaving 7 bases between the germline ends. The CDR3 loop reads CASNLLETQYF. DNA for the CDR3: TGTGCCAGCAATTTACTAGAGACCCAGTACTTC.

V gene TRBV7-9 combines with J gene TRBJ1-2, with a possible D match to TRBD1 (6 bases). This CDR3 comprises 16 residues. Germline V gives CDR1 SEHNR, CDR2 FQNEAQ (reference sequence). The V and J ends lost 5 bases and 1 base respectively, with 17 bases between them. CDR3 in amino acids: CASSPGAGPLNYGYTF. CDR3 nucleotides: TGTGCCAGCAGCCCAGGGGCGGGGCCCCTTAACTATGGCTACACCTTC.

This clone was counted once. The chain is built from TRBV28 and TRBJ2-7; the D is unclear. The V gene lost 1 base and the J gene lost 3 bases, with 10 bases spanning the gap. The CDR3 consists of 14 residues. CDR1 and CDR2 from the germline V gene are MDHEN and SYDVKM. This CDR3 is CASSLSPALYEQYF. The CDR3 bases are TGTGCCAGCAGTTTATCCCCGGCCCTCTACGAGCAGTACTTC.

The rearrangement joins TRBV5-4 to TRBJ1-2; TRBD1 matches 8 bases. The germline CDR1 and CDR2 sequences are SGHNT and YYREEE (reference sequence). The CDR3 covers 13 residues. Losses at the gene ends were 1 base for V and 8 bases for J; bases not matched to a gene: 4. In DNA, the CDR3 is TGTGCCAGCAGCTTGTTCAGGGGGCAAGGCTACACCTTC. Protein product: CASSLFRGQGYTF.

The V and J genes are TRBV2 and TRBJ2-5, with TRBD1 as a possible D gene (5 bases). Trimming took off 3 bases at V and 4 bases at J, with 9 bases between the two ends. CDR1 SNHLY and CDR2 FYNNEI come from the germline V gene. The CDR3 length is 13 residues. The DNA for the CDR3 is TGTGCCAGCAGTGATCAGGGTATAGAGACCCAGTACTTC. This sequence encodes CASSDQGIETQYF.

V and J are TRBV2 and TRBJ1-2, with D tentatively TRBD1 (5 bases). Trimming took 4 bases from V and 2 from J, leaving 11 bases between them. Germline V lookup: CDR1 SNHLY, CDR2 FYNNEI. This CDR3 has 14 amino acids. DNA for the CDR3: TGTGCCAGCAGTGTGGGGCCCATCAACTATGGCTACACCTTC. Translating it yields CASSVGPINYGYTF. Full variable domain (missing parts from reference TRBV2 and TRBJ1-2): EPEVTQTPSHQVTQMGQEVILRCVPISNHLYFYWYRQILGQKVEFLVSFYNNEISEKSEIFDDQFSVERPDGSNFTLKIRSTKLEDSAMYFCASSVGPINYGYTFGSGTRLTVV.

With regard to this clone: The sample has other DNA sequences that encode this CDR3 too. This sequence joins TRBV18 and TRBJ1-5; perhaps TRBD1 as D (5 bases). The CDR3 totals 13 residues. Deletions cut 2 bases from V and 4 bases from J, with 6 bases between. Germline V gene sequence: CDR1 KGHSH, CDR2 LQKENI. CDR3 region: CASSPGGNQPQHF. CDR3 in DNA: TGTGCCAGCTCACCAGGGGGGAATCAGCCCCAGCATTTT.

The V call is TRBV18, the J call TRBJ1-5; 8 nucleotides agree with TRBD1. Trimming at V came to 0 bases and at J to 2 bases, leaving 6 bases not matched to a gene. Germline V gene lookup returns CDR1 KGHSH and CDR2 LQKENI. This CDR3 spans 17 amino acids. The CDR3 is CASSPPTGGGRNQPQHF. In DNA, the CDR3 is TGTGCCAGCTCACCACCCACAGGGGGAGGTCGCAATCAGCCCCAGCATTTT.

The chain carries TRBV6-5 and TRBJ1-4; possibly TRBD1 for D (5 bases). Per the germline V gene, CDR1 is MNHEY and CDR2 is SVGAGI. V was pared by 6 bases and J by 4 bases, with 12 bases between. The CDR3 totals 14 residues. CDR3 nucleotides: TGTGCCAGCAGGAAAGATAGGGGTAATGAAAAACTGTTTTTT. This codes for CASRKDRGNEKLFF.

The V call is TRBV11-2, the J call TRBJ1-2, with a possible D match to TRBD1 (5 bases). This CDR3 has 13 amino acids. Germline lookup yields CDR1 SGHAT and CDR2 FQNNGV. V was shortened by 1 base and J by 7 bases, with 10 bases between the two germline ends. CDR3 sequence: CASSLGRAGGYTF. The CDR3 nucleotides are TGTGCCAGCAGCTTAGGCAGGGCGGGTGGCTACACCTTC.

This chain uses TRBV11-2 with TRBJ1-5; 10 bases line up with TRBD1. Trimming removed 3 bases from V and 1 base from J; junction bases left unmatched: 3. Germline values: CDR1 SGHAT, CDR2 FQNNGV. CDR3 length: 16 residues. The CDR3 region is CASSLTGGMSNQPQHF. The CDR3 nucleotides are TGTGCCAGCAGCTTGACAGGGGGCATGAGCAATCAGCCCCAGCATTTT.

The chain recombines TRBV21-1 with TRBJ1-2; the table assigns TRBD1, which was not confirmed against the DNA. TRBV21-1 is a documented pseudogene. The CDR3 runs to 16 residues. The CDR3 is CASSYLPQGPNYGYTF. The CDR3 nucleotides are TGTGCCAGCAGCTACTTACCCCAGGGGCCTAACTATGGCTACACCTTC.

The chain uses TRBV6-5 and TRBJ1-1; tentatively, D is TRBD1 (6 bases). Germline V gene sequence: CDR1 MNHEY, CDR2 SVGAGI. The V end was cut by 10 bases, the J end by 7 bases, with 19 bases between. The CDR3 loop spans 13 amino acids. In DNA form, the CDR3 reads TGTGCCACGATCTGGGGGGCGCATCTTGAAGCTTTCTTT. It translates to CATIWGAHLEAFF.

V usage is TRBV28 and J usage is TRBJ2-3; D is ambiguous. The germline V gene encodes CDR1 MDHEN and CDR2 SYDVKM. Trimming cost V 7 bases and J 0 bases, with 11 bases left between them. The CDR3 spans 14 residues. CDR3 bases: TGTGCCAGCAAAGGGCCTAGTAGCACAGATACGCAGTATTTT. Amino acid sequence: CASKGPSSTDTQYF.